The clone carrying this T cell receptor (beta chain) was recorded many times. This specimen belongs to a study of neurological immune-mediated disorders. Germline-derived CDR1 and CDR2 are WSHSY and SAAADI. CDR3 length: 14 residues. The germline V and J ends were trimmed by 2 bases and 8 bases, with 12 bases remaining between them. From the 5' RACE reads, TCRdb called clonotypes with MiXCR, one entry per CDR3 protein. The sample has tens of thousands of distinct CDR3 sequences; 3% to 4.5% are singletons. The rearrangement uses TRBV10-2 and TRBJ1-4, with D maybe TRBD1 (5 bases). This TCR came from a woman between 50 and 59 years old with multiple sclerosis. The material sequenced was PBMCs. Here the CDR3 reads CASSEVGRGEKLFF. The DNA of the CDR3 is TGCGCCAGCAGTGAGGTGGGGCGCGGAGAAAAACTGTTTTTT.